One and the same sample provided the 7 T cell receptor beta chains below, sequenced in a study of blood T cell repertoires in COVID-19. Measured with immunoSEQ multiplex PCR; TCRdb has only the in-frame clones, and not every one. The sample lists roughly 180,000 clones; roughly 83% were seen once. Material: peripheral blood. These TCRs come from a woman in her 40s with COVID-19, enrolled during active disease.

The V gene is TRBV5-6, the J gene TRBJ1-3, with D perhaps TRBD1 (6 bases). This CDR3 region has 17 residues. Trimming cost V 1 base and J 4 bases, with 18 bases left between them. Germline CDR1 reads SGHDT; CDR2 reads YYEEEE. The CDR3 sequence: CASSLLVWTDWGNTIYF. As DNA, the CDR3 is TGTGCCAGCAGCTTGTTAGTGTGGACAGACTGGGGAAACACCATATATTTT.

The chain is built from TRBV6-6 and TRBJ2-1; 7 nucleotides align to TRBD2. V lost 6 bases and J lost 4; bases outside the gene matches: 9. CDR3 size: 15 residues. From germline, CDR1 is MNHNY and CDR2 SVGAGI (reference sequence). As DNA, the CDR3 is TGTGCCAGCAGAACCTTGGGACTAACATACAATGAGCAGTTCTTC. Encoded protein: CASRTLGLTYNEQFF.

The chain carries TRBV11-2 and TRBJ2-7; D is unclear. Trimming pared 1 base from V and 7 bases from J, leaving 8 bases between. This CDR3 has 12 residues. CDR1 SGHAT and CDR2 FQNNGV come from the germline V gene. CDR3 sequence reads: CASSLVPKEQYF. For the CDR3, the DNA is TGTGCCAGCAGCTTAGTCCCTAAGGAGCAGTACTTC.

This clone was counted a few times. The rearrangement links TRBV3-1 (or the pseudogene TRBV3-2) to TRBJ1-5, with 7 bases matching TRBD1. The V gene end was trimmed by 4 bases and the J gene end by 6 bases; junction bases not matched to a gene: 9. From germline, CDR1 is LGHDT and CDR2 YNNKEL (reference sequence). CDR3 length: 15 residues. The CDR3 DNA reads as TGTGCCAGCAGCCGAGACAGGGTTCAGGGTCAGCCCCAGCATTTT. This sequence encodes CASSRDRVQGQPQHF.

The genes are TRBV6-5 and TRBJ2-5; tentatively, D is TRBD1 (5 bases). The CDR3 has 15 residues. The V end lost 0 bases, the J end lost 5 bases, and 13 bases lay between the germline ends. Germline V gives CDR1 MNHEY, CDR2 SVGAGI. CDR3 sequence: CASSYSILQGETQYF. CDR3 coding DNA: TGTGCCAGCAGTTACTCGATTCTGCAGGGCGAGACCCAGTACTTC.

The CDR3 nucleotides are TGTGCCACCAGTGACTCCGGACTAGCGGGGGGGTCCCACACAGATACGCAGTATTTT. This gives the protein CATSDSGLAGGSHTDTQYF. V is TRBV24-1 and J is TRBJ2-3, with TRBD2 matching 15 bases. The CDR3 has 19 residues. The junction had 9 bases not matched to a gene; V was cut back by 4 bases and J by 2 bases. Germline lookup yields CDR1 KGHDR and CDR2 SFDVKD.

The CDR3 region has the DNA TGTGCCAGTAGTATACTAGCGGGATCGGGTGAGACCCAGTACTTC. It translates to CASSILAGSGETQYF. The rearrangement joins TRBV19 to TRBJ2-5, with 9 nucleotides matching TRBD2. The CDR3 consists of 15 residues. Germline V CDR1 and CDR2: LNHDA, SQIVND (reference sequence). Unmatched junction bases numbered 6, after V lost 2 bases and J lost 5 bases.